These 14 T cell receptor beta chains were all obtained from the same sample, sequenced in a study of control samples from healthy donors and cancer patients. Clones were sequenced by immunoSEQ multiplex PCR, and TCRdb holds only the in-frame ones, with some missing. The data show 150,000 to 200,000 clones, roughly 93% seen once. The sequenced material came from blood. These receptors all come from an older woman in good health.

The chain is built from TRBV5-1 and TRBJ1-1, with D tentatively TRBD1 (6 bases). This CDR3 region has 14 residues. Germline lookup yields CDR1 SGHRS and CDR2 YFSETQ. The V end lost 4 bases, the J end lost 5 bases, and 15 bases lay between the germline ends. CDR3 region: CASSRDTGSTEAFF. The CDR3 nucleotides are TGCGCCAGCAGCCGCGACACAGGGAGTACTGAAGCTTTCTTT.

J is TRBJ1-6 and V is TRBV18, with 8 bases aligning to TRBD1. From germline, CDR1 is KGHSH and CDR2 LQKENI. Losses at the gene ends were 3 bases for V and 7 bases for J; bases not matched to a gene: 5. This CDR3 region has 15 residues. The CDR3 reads CASSPLQGENSPLHF. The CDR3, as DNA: TGTGCCAGCTCACCCCTACAGGGGGAAAATTCACCCCTCCACTTT.

The CDR3 sequence is CASTPTAGMNTEAFF. The CDR3 bases are TGTGCCAGCACCCCTACGGCAGGGATGAACACTGAAGCTTTCTTT. The chain joins TRBV7-2 to TRBJ1-1; D possibly corresponds to TRBD1 (5 bases). The V end lost 7 bases, the J end lost 0 bases, and 15 bases lay between the germline ends. CDR3 length: 15 amino acids. From germline, CDR1 is SGHTA and CDR2 FQGNSA.

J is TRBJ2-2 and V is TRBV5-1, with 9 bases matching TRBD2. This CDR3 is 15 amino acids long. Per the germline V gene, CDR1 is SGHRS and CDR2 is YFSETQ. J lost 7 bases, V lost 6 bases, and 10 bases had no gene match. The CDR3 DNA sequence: TGCGCCAGCACCGAAACGGGACTAGCCGTCGGGGAGCTGTTTTTT. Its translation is CASTETGLAVGELFF.

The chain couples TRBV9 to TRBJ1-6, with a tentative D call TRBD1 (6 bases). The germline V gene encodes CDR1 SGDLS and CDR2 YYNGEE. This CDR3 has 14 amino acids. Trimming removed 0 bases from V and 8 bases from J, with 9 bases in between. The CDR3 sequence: CASSVAGEYSPLHF. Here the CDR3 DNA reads TGTGCCAGCAGCGTAGCAGGGGAGTATTCACCCCTCCACTTT.

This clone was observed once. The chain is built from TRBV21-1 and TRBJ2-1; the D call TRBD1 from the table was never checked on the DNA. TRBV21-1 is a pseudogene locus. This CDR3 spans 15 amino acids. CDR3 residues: CASSKAQCGGQGQFF. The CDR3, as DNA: TGTGCCAGCAGCAAAGCCCAATGCGGGGGACAGGGGCAGTTCTTC.

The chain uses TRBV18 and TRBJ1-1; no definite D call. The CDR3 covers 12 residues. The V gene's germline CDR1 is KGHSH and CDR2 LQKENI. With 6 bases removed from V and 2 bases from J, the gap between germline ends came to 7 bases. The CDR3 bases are TGTGCCAGCTCTGAGTATAACACTGAAGCTTTCTTT. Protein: CASSEYNTEAFF.

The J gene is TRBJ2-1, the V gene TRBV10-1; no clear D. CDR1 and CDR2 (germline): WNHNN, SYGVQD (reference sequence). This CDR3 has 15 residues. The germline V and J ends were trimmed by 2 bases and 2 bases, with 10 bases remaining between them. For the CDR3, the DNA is TGCGCCAGCAGTGAGACCCTAAAGGCCTACAATGAGCAGTTCTTC. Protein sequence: CASSETLKAYNEQFF.

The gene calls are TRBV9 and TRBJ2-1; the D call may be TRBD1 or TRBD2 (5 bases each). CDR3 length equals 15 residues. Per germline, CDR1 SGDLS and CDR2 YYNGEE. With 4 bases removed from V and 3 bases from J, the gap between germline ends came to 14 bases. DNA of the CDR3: TGTGCCAGCAGCTCTGGGGGAAGCGTCTACAATGAGCAGTTCTTC. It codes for CASSSGGSVYNEQFF. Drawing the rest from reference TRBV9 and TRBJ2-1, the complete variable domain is DSGVTQTPKHLITATGQRVTLRCSPRSGDLSVYWYQQSLDQGLQFLIQYYNGEERAKGNILERFSAQQFPDLHSELNLSSLELGDSALYFCASSSGGSVYNEQFFGPGTRLTVL.

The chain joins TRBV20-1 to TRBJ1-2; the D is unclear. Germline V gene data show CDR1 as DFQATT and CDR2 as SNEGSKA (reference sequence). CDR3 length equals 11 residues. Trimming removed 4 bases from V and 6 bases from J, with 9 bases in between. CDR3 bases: TGCAGTGCTATGGAAGGAAATGGCTACACCTTC. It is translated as CSAMEGNGYTF.

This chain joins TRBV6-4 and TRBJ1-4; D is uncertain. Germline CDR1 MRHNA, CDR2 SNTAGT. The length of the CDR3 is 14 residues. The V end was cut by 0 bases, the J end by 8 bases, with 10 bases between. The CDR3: CASSDSFLPEKLFF. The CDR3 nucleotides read TGTGCCAGCAGTGACTCCTTCTTGCCGGAAAAACTGTTTTTT.

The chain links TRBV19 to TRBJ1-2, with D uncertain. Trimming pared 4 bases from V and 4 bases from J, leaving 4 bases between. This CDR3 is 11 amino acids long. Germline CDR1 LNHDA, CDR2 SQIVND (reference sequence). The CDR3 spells CASSNSYGYTF. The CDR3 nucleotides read TGTGCCAGTAGTAACAGCTATGGCTACACCTTC.

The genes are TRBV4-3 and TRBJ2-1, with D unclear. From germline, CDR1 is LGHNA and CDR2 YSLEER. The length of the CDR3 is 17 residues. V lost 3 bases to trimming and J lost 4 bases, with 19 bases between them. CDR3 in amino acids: CASSHARQERPYNEQFF. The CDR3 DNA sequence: TGCGCCAGCAGCCATGCCCGGCAGGAAAGACCTTACAATGAGCAGTTCTTC.

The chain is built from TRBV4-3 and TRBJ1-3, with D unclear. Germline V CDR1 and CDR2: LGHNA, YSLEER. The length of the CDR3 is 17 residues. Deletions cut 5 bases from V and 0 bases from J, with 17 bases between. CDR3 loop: CASSFSAVRSSGNTIYF. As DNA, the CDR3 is TGCGCCAGCAGCTTTTCGGCGGTCCGAAGCTCTGGAAACACCATATATTTT.